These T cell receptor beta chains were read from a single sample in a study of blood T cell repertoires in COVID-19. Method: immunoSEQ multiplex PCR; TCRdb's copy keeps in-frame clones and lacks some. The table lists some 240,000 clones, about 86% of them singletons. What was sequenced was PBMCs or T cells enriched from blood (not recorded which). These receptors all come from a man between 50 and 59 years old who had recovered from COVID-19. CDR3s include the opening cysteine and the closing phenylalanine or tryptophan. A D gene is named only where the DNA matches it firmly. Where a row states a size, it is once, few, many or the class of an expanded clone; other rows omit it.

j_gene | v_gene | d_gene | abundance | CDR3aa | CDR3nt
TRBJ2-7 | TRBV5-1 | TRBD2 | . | CASSSTLAGLGEQYF | TGCGCCAGCAGCTCAACTCTAGCGGGGCTGGGAGAGCAGTACTTC
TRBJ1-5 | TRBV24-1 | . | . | CATSVRGLNQPQHF | TGTGCCACCAGTGTCAGAGGGTTGAATCAGCCCCAGCATTTT
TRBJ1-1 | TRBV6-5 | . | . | CASRRSSNTEAFF | TGTGCCAGCAGACGAAGCTCGAACACTGAAGCTTTCTTT
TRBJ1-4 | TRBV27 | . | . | CASRDSGGEKLFF | TGTGCCAGCAGGGACTCGGGGGGTGAAAAACTGTTTTTT
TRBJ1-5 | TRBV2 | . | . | CASSTADQPQHF | TGTGCCAGCAGTACAGCGGATCAGCCCCAGCATTTT
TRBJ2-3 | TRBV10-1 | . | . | CASSVGLGDTQYF | TGCGCCAGCAGTGTTGGACTGGGAGATACGCAGTATTTT
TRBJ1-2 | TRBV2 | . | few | CASSEEVEVGYTF | TGTGCCAGCAGTGAAGAGGTGGAGGTTGGCTACACCTTC
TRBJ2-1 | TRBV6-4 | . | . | CASSEQEGVTQFF | TGTGCCAGCAGTGAGCAGGAGGGAGTCACTCAGTTCTTC
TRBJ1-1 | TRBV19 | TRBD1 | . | CASSTTPDRPDAFF | TGTGCCAGTAGTACTACCCCGGACAGGCCGGACGCTTTCTTT
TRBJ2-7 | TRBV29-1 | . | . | CSVEASGVGYEQYF | TGCAGCGTTGAAGCCAGCGGAGTGGGCTACGAGCAGTACTTC
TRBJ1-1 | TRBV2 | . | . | CASSLTGSTEAFF | TGTGCCAGCAGTTTAACAGGGAGCACTGAAGCTTTCTTT
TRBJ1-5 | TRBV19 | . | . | CASSIGTRGVPANQPQHF | TGTGCCAGTAGTATAGGGACCCGGGGGGTTCCGGCCAATCAGCCCCAGCATTTT
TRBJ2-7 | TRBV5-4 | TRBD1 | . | CASSSPTGAYEQYF | TGTGCCAGCAGCTCCCCGACAGGGGCCTACGAGCAGTACTTC
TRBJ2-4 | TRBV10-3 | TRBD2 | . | CAISEASGRGGTKNIQYF | TGTGCCATCAGTGAGGCTAGCGGGAGGGGGGGAACTAAAAACATTCAGTACTTC
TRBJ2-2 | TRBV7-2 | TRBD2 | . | CASSLGGRPTGELFF | TGTGCCAGCAGCTTAGGCGGGAGACCCACCGGGGAGCTGTTTTTT
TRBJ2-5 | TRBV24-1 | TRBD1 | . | CATQDRGRETQYF | TGTGCCACCCAAGACAGGGGAAGAGAGACCCAGTACTTC
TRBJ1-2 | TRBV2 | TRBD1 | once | CASSERDSHFYGYTF | TGTGCCAGCAGTGAAAGGGACAGCCATTTCTATGGCTACACCTTC
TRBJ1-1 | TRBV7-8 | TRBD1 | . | CASSLEAGTGANTEAFF | TGTGCCAGCAGCTTAGAGGCCGGGACAGGGGCCAACACTGAAGCTTTCTTT
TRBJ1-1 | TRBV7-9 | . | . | CASSFLGKNTEAFF | TGTGCCAGCAGCTTTCTCGGGAAGAACACTGAAGCTTTCTTT
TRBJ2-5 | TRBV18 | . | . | CASSPRGAQAQYF | TGTGCCAGCTCACCCCGGGGGGCGCAGGCCCAGTACTTC
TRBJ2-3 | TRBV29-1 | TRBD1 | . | CSARQGGTDTQYF | TGCAGCGCAAGACAGGGGGGCACAGATACGCAGTATTTT
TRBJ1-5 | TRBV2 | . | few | CASSESGRGWDQPQHF | TGTGCCAGCAGTGAATCGGGAAGAGGCTGGGATCAGCCCCAGCATTTT
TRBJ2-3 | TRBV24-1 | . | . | CATSRTGTDTQYF | TGTGCCACCAGTCGGACAGGCACAGATACGCAGTATTTT
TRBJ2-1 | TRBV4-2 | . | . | CASSQGVGGPSNEQFF | TGTGCCAGCAGCCAGGGGGTGGGGGGGCCCAGCAATGAGCAGTTCTTC
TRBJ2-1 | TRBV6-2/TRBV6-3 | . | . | CASSFGTFNEQFF | TGTGCCAGCAGCTTCGGGACTTTTAATGAGCAGTTCTTC
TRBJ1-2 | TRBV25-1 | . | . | CASSEFGGSNYGYTF | TGTGCCAGCAGTGAATTCGGCGGATCTAACTATGGCTACACCTTC
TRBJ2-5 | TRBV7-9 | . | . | CASSLARREAETQYF | TGTGCCAGCAGCTTAGCGCGAAGGGAGGCGGAGACCCAGTACTTC
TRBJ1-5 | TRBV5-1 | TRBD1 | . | CASSRDRGQPQHF | TGCGCCAGCAGCCGGGACAGGGGTCAGCCCCAGCATTTT
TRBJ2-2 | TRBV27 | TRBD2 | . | CASRPGGVLAGNTGELFF | TGTGCCAGCAGACCCGGAGGTGTGCTAGCGGGGAACACCGGGGAGCTGTTTTTT
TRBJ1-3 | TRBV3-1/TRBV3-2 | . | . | CASSQVEYSGNTIYF | TGTGCCAGCAGCCAAGTGGAGTACTCTGGAAACACCATATATTTT
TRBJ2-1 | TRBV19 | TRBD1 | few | CASSSRTGGTQNNEQFF | TGTGCCAGTAGTAGTAGGACAGGGGGGACTCAAAACAATGAGCAGTTCTTC
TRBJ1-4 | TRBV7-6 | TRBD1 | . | CASSPGDRPNEKLFF | TGTGCCAGCAGCCCCGGGGACAGACCTAATGAAAAACTGTTTTTT
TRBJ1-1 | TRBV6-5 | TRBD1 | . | CASLPRTGDTEAFF | TGTGCCAGCCTCCCGAGGACAGGGGACACTGAAGCTTTCTTT
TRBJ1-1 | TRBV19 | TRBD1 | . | CASSISDRGVVGAFF | TGTGCCAGTAGTATATCTGACAGGGGGGTAGTAGGAGCTTTCTTT
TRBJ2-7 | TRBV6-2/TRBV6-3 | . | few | CASSYVGGQSWEQYF | TGTGCCAGCAGTTACGTCGGGGGGCAGTCCTGGGAGCAGTACTTC
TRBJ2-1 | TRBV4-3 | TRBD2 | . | CASSRVLADEQFF | TGCGCCAGCAGCCGCGTACTAGCGGATGAGCAGTTCTTC
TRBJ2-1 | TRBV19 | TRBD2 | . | CASTPIAGTSGDNEQFF | TGTGCCAGTACACCAATCGCCGGGACTAGCGGGGACAATGAGCAGTTCTTC
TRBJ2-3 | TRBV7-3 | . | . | CASSVTHRESTDTQYF | TGTGCCAGCAGCGTAACCCACAGGGAATCTACAGATACGCAGTATTTT
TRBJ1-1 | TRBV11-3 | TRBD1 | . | CASSLHRGQRGNTEAFF | TGTGCCAGCAGCTTGCACAGGGGGCAAAGAGGGAACACTGAAGCTTTCTTT
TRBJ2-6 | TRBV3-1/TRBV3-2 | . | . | CASSKTGFGANVLTF | TGTGCCAGCAGCAAAACAGGGTTCGGGGCCAACGTCCTGACTTTC
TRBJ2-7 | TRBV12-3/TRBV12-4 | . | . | CASSTLGDEQYF | TGTGCCAGCAGTACCCTAGGGGACGAGCAGTACTTC